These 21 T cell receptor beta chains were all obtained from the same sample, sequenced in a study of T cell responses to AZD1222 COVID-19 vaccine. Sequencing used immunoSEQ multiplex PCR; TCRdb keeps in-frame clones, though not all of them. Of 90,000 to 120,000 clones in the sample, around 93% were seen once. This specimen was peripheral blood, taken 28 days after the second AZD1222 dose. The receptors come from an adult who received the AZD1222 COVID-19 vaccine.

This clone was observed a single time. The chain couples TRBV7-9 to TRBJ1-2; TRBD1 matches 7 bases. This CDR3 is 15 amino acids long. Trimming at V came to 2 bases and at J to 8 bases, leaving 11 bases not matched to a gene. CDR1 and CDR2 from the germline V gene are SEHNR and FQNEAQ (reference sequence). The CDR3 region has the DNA TGTGCCAGCAGCTTAACCTTCGACAGGGCCGGGGGCTACACCTTC. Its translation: CASSLTFDRAGGYTF.

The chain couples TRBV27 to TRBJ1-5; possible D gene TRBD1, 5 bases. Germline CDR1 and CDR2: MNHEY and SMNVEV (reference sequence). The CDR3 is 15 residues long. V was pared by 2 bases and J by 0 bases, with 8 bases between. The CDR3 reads CASSLGRDSNQPQHF. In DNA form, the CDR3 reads TGTGCCAGCAGTTTAGGCAGGGATAGCAATCAGCCCCAGCATTTT.

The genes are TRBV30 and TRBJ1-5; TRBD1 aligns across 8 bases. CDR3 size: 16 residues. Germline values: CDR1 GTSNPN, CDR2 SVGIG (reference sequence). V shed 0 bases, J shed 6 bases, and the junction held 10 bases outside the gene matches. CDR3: CAWSVVGGQGAQPQHF. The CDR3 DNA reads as TGTGCCTGGAGTGTCGTAGGAGGACAGGGAGCTCAGCCCCAGCATTTT.

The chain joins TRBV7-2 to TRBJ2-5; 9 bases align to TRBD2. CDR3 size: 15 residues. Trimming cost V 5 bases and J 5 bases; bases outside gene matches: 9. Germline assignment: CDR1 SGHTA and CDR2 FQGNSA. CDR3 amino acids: CASSVSGGGWETQYF. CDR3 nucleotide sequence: TGTGCCAGCAGCGTTAGCGGGGGAGGCTGGGAGACCCAGTACTTC.

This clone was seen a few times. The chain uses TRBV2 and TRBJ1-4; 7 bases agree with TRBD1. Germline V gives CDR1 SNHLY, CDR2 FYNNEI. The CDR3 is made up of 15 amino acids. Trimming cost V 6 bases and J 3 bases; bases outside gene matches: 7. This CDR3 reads CASSVTGVSNEKLFF. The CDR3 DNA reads TGTGCCAGCAGCGTCACAGGGGTTTCTAATGAAAAACTGTTTTTT.

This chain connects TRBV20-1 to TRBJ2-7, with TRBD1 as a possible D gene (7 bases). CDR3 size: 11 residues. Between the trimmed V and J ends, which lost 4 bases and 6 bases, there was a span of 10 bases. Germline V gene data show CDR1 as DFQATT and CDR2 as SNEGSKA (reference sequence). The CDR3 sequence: CSATGGREQYF. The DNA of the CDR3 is TGCAGTGCTACAGGGGGGCGCGAGCAGTACTTC.

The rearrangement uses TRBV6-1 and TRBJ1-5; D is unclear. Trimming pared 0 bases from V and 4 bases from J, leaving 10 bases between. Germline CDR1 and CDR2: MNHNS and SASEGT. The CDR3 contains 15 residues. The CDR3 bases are TGTGCCAGCAGTGAAGCGCGGGCAGATAATCAGCCCCAGCATTTT. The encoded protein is CASSEARADNQPQHF.

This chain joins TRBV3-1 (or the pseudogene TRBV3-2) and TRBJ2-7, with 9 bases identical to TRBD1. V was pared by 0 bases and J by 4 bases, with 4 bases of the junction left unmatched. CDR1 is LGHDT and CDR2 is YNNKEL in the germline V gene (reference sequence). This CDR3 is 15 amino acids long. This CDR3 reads CASSQEGTGSYEQYF. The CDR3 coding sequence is TGTGCCAGCAGCCAAGAGGGGACAGGGTCGTACGAGCAGTACTTC.

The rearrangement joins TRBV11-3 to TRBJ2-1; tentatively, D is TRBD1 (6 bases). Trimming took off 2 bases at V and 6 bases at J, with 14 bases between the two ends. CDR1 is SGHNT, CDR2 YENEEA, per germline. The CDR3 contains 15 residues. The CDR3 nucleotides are TGTGCCAGCAGCTTATCCAGCGGCAGGGGCAATGAGCAGTTCTTC. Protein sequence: CASSLSSGRGNEQFF.

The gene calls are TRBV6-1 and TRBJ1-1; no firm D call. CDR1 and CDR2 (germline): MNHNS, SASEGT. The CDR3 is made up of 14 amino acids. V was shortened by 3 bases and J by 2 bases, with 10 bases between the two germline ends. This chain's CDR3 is CASSDFKGNTEAFF. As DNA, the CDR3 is TGTGCCAGCAGTGATTTTAAGGGAAACACTGAAGCTTTCTTT.

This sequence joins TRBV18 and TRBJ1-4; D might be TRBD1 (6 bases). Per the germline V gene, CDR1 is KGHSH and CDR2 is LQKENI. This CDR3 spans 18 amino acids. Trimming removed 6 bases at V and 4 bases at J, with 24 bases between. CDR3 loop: CASSARTGGGIVNEKLFF. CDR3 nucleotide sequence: TGTGCCAGCTCGGCACGAACTGGAGGGGGGATTGTTAATGAAAAACTGTTTTTT. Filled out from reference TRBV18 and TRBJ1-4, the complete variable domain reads NAGVMQNPRHLVRRRGQEARLRCSPMKGHSHVYWYRQLPEEGLKFMVYLQKENIIDESGMPKERFSAEFPKEGPSILRIQQVVRGDSAAYFCASSARTGGGIVNEKLFFGSGTQLSVL.

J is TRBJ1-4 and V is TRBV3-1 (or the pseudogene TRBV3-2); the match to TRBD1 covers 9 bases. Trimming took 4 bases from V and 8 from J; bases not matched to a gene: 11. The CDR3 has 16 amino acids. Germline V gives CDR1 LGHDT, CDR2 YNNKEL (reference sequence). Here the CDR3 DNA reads TGTGCCAGCAGCCGGACAGGGGTGGGGGAAGACGAAAAACTGTTTTTT. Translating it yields CASSRTGVGEDEKLFF.

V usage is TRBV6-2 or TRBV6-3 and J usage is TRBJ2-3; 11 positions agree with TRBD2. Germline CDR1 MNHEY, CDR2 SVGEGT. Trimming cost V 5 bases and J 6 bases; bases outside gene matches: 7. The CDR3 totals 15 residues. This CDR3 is CASSPGLADLDTQYF. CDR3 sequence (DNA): TGTGCCAGCAGTCCGGGACTAGCGGACTTGGATACGCAGTATTTT.

In DNA form, the CDR3 reads TGTGCCAGCAGCTCCGGGACAGCCCATAATTCACCCCTCCACTTT. Encoded protein: CASSSGTAHNSPLHF. V and J are TRBV14 and TRBJ1-6, with TRBD1 matching 7 bases. The CDR3 has 15 residues. The germline CDR1 and CDR2 sequences are SGHDN and FVKESK. V lost 5 bases, J lost 5 bases, and 6 bases stayed unmatched.

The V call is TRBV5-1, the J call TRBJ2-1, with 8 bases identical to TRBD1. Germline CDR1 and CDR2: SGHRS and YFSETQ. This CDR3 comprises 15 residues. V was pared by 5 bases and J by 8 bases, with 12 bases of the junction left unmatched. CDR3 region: CASRIAQGVFDEQFF. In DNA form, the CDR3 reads TGCGCCAGCAGAATCGCACAGGGGGTCTTTGATGAGCAGTTCTTC.

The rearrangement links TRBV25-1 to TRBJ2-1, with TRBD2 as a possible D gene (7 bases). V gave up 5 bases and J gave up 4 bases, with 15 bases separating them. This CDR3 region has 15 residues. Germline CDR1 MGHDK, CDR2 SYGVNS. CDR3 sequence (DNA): TGTGCCAGCAGTTTTAGGGGGGGTGTGTACAATGAGCAGTTCTTC. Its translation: CASSFRGGVYNEQFF.

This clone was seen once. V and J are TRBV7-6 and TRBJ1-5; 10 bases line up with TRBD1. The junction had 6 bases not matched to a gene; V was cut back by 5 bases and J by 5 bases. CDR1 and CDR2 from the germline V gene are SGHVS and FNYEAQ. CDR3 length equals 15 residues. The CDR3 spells CASSPGTGVDQPQHF. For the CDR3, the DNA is TGTGCCAGCAGCCCTGGGACAGGGGTGGATCAGCCCCAGCATTTT.

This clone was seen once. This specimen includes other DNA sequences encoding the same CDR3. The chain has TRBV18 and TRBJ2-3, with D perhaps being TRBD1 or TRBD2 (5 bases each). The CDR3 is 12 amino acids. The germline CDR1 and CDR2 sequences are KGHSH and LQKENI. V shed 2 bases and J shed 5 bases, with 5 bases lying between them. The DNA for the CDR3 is TGTGCCAGCTCACCAGGGGGAGATACGCAGTATTTT. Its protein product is CASSPGGDTQYF.

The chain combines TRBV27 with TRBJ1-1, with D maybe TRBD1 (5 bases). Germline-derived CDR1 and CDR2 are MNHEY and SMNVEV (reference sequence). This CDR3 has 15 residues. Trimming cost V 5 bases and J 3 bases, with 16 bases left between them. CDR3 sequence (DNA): TGTGCCAGCAGTGCTGGCCAGGGAGGCGACACTGAAGCTTTCTTT. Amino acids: CASSAGQGGDTEAFF.

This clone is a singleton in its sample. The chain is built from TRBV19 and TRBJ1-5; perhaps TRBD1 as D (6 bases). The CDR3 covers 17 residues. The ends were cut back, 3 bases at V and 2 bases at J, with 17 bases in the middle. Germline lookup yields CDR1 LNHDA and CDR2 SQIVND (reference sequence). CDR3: CASSIPNQGSGNQPQHF. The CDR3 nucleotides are TGTGCCAGTAGTATCCCAAATCAGGGGAGTGGCAATCAGCCCCAGCATTTT.

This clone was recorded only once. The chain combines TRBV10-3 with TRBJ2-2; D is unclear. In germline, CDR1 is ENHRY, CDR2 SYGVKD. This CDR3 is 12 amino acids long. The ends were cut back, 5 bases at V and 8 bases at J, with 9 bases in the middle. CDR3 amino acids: CAISLDVGELFF. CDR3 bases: TGTGCCATCAGTCTCGATGTGGGGGAGCTGTTTTTT.